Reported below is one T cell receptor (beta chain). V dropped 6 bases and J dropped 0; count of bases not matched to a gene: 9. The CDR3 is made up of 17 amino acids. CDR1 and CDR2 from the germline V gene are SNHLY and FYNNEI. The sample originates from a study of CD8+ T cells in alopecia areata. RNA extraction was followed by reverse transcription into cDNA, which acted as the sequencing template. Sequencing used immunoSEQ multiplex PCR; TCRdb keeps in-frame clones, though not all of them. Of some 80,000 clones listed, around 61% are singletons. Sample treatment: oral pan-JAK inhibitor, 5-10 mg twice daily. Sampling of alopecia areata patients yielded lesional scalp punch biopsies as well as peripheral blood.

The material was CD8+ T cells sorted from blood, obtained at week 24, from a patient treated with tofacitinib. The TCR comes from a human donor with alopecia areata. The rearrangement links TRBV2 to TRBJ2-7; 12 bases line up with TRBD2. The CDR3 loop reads CASSTVTSGRLSYEQYF. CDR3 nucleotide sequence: TGTGCCAGCAGCACCGTAACTAGCGGGAGGCTCTCCTACGAGCAGTACTTC. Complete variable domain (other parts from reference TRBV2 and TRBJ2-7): EPEVTQTPSHQVTQMGQEVILRCVPISNHLYFYWYRQILGQKVEFLVSFYNNEISEKSEIFDDQFSVERPDGSNFTLKIRSTKLEDSAMYFCASSTVTSGRLSYEQYFGPGTRLTVT.